The following is a T cell receptor (beta chain) sequence with its context. No antigen is known for it. Compared with germline, one end of the junction differs, possibly owing to a read error. The library was obtained by the immunoSEQ multiplex PCR assay. For the multiplex PCR, a mixture combining 60 forward primers for TCR Vbeta segments and 13 reverse primers for TCR Jbeta segments was used. The CDR3 region of rearranged TCR beta genes was amplified from genomic DNA with a multiplex PCR assay. The amplified TCR beta libraries were sequenced on the Illumina HiSeq System as 87-base-pair reads. The authors' pipeline ran thus. In a later analysis, tens of millions of unique TCR beta chains were counted across the 500 to 700 repertoires, and roughly 11 million of these chains were shared by at least two donors. Raw reads were error-corrected and collapsed into unique sequences with a nearest-neighbor algorithm that merged closely related sequences to remove PCR and sequencing errors. CDR3 sequences were aligned to IMGT reference sequences to assign V, D and J gene segments. For a sequence to be retained, a match of at least six nucleotides to both a V gene segment and a J gene segment was required. A rearrangement was called productive if the CDR3 had no stop codons and remained in frame with V and J, and every other rearrangement was called non-productive. Following IMGT convention, CDR3 was defined as the stretch from the second conserved V-encoded cysteine up to the conserved J-encoded phenylalanine. In an earlier analysis of around 600 of the donors, sequences lacking an unambiguous match to a single V gene segment were excluded. An earlier analysis of roughly 590 of the donors called V segments functional above 56.7% productive rearrangements and segregating when the between-donor standard deviation exceeded 5%. A statistical classification framework was developed to diagnose cytomegalovirus status using the catalog of TCR beta chain sequences. A later analysis assigned V and J genes by comparing TCR nucleotide sequences with IMGT/GENE-DB human TR gene sequences. The TCRdist pipeline was used in a later analysis to assign CDR3 sequences and most-parsimonious VDJ recombination scenarios. A later analysis defined each TCR beta chain by its CDR3 amino acid sequence plus V-gene family, and excluded reads lacking a unique V-gene family. To address suspected cross-contamination and a sequencing artifact, a later analysis removed 450 to 700 highly shared, low-generation-probability nucleotide sequences. For each public chain, a later analysis derived a clonal expansion index from normalized ranks of inferred template counts within each repertoire. Generation probabilities in a later analysis came from a VDJ recombination model fitted to out-of-frame rearrangements, and those results were checked against IGoR. Hypergeometric tests were used in a later analysis to score TCR-TCR, TCR-HLA and TCR-CMV co-occurrence, with a repertoire-size bias correction applied to the TCR pairs. False discovery rates were estimated in a later analysis by permuting HLA or CMV assignments 20 times. A later analysis grouped co-occurring TCRs with DBSCAN, adding TCRdist sequence similarity when clustering within HLA-allele-positive subsets. For co-occurrence clustering, repertoires with fewer than 30,000 or more than 120,000 public chains were excluded, along with four or five repertoires with anomalous nucleotide sharing. The source is immuneACCESS, and TCRdb retained only in-frame sequences with V and J called. Part of the clones is not carried over; for the studies checked, unresolved V genes explain less than half of this, and the remainder is unexplained. The DNA gave D and trimming, while V, J and clone size come from that table. The table for this sample shows under 200,000 clones. The ten largest clones add up to approximately 6.4% of the sample.

This record comes from a study of cytomegalovirus exposure and HLA in healthy donors (dated by TCRdb to the late 2010s). In terms of the full investigation: An earlier analysis of fewer than 750 of the donors reported 250 to 350 Gb of sequence data and 95 million to 140 million unique TCR beta sequences obtained from 180 million or so T cells. An early release that covered fewer than 800 HLA-typed donors contained 300 to 350 gigabases of sequencing data and 80 million or so unique TCR sequences. Among the roughly 400 genotyped donors, under 90% belonged to the genetic ancestry cluster associated with self-reported Caucasian donors. The study was designed to test whether signatures of past pathogen exposure could be identified by cataloging public T cell receptors. The study profiled the T cell repertoires of under 850 subjects by immunosequencing and related them to cytomegalovirus serostatus. In addition to the first cohort of hundreds of subjects, a separate validation cohort of approximately 130 different subjects was used. The study combined high-throughput TCR immunosequencing, statistical association of individual TCRs with disease status, and machine learning to predict cytomegalovirus infection status. To study patterns of TCR occurrence, a later analysis re-analyzed previously published TCR beta repertoires from 500 to 850 donors and added high-resolution HLA genotyping. Rather than using new phenotypic data, the later analysis identified candidate immune exposures from TCR beta sequences and from how often those sequences occurred across donors. In an earlier analysis of 587 of the donors, high-throughput TCR beta sequencing was used to judge whether each TCR beta V gene segment behaved as functional or pseudogenic. Donor age, sex, ethnicity and CMV serostatus were compiled alongside the repertoire data. In a later genetic analysis, genome-wide SNP genotypes for about three fifths of the 666 donors were used, and that subset was treated as a discovery cohort. Every repertoire in the discovery cohort had been generated on one and the same sequencing platform. Class I and class II HLA loci were covered by the typing at four-digit resolution. The number of typed donors differed by locus: about 620-640 for A, B, C, DRB1 and DQB1; 500 to 550 for DQA1; approximately 600 for DPA1; and around 490 for DPB1. About 5 DR-DQ haplotypes were handled as single units for association and clustering, since linkage in the cohort was strong. Across about 380 genotyped donors of the cohort, an average of about 220,000 unique TCR beta nucleotide sequences per donor were sequenced, and around 20% of those sequences were non-productive. Summary of the overall study and its limitations: In a later genetic analysis, a missense DCLRE1C variant was associated with V-gene and J-gene trimming of TCR beta chains, and the association was replicated in an independent cohort. Cytomegalovirus status was reported to be diagnosed by the classifier with high specificity and sensitivity in both the original and validation cohorts. A few of the identified cytomegalovirus-associated TCR beta chains were confirmed in vitro to be specific for cytomegalovirus antigens. The 87-base-pair reads could not distinguish some IMGT-functional V segments, including TRBV6-2 and TRBV6-3, so those segments were excluded. While some public TCRs were present in many individuals, most TCR sequences turned up only very rarely across donors. In a later analysis, TCR association rates were found to vary across HLA loci, with the most associated TCRs seen for DRB1 alleles and the fewest for HLA-C alleles. This cohort had only TCR beta chains sequenced, and the lack of alpha or paired-chain data limited which features could be detected. A cluster of highly shared sequence variants was judged likely to represent a technical artifact of the sequencing pipeline. Broadly in line with IMGT annotations, most TCR beta V segments showed up in productive rearrangements about 87% or about 30% of the time in an earlier analysis of several hundred of the donors. A later analysis associated 17,000 or so TCR beta sequences with specific HLA alleles at a false discovery rate of 0.05. The only immune exposure information available for the cohort was CMV serostatus. In a later genetic analysis, fewer N-insertions in productive TCRs were reported among donors in an Asian-associated ancestry cluster than the roughly 700-donor mean. About 15 rarely observed V segments, including chromosome 9 orphons, were excluded from the earlier analysis of some 590 of the donors because counts were too low. Assigning TCR associations to individual alleles was difficult when HLA alleles, especially DR and DQ, strongly co-occurred. A later analysis found that HLA-associated TCR beta chains were more clonally expanded and had lower generation probabilities than equally common non-associated chains. It was suggested by the authors that the approach could potentially be generalized to other disease states and immunological phenotypes. In a later analysis, most CMV-associated TCR beta chains were found to appear HLA-restricted, with HLA associations seemingly driven largely by CMV exposure. Because HLA typing was unavailable for some donors at each locus, only the typed subset was used in association tests. In a later analysis, several top co-occurrence clusters were reported to appear linked to parvovirus B19, influenza, CMV and Epstein-Barr virus. The presence/absence analyses assumed that sequencing depth was roughly uniform across donors, and that assumption may not be true. In the study, approximately 150 TCR beta chains were listed as associated with cytomegalovirus. A further reported finding was that TCR beta sequences accurately predicted the HLA-A and HLA-B alleles for most subjects in the first cohort. Correlated functional status among segregating V segments might be attributable to linkage disequilibrium, but an unknown experimental factor could not be ruled out.

The cohort was made up of 500 to 850 healthy bone marrow donors. All cohort members were sampled while nominally healthy, although unrecorded immune exposures were likely present. The donor tested CMV seronegative and was one of the 352 seronegative cohort members. Each donor provided a peripheral blood sample, and peripheral blood mononuclear cells were used for TCR beta sequencing. Genomic DNA was extracted from the blood cell samples with the Qiagen DNeasy Blood Extraction Kit. CDR3 length: 15 amino acids, cysteine to phenylalanine. Just the 45-base CDR3 DNA is kept, in frame starting at base 1. CDR1 and CDR2 are drawn from the germline V gene (reference sequence): MNHEY, SMNVEV.

The clonotype was recovered from a man between 25 and 39 years old in good health and CMV-seronegative. Here the chain combines TRBV27 and TRBJ1-3; the D gene is perhaps TRBD1, from 5 matching bases. Sequenced sample: PBMCs. The DNA is TGTGCCAGCAGTTTGACAGCCAACTCTGGAAACGCCATATATTTT. This gives the protein CASSLTANSGNAIYF.